The TCR beta chain described here comes from a study of shared clonotypes between healthy human individuals. Study observations and caveats: Non-shared clonotypes had lower generation probabilities than those shared by all four donors.

Using immunoSEQ multiplex PCR, the repertoire was profiled, and TCRdb retains in-frame clones only, with some absent. The repertoire consists of over a million clones, with about 76% occurring once and the leading ten covering approximately 1.3%. To note about this clone: No antigen is known for it.

Germline-derived CDR1 and CDR2 are SEHNR and FQNEAQ (reference sequence). CDR3 length: 16 residues. Between the trimmed V and J ends, which lost 7 bases and 2 bases, there was a span of 15 bases. Sequenced input: memory CD4+ T cells sorted from blood. Stated subset: CD45RA-negative fraction. This sequence originates from a man between 18 and 29 years old in good health. The V call is TRBV7-9, the J call TRBJ2-6; perhaps TRBD1 as D (6 bases). The CDR3 nucleotides read TGTGCCAGCACCAATAAACAGGGAACTGGGGCCAACGTCCTGACTTTC. This encodes CASTNKQGTGANVLTF.